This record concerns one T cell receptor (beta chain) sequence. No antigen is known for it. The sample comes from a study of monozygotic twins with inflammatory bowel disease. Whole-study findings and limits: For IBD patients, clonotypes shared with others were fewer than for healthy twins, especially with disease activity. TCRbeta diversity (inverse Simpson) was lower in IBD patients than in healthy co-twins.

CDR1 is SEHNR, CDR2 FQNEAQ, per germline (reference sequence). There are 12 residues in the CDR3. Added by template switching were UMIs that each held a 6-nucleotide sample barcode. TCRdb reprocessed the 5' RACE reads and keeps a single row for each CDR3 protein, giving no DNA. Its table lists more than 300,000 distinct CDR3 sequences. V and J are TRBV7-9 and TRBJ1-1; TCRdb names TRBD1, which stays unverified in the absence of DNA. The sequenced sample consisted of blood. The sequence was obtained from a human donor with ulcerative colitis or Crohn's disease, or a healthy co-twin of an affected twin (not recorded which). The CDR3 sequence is CASSLELGTAFF.